The entry that follows covers one TCR beta chain sequence. The sample originates from a study of blood T cell repertoires in COVID-19. As processed by the authors: For nucleated cells, counts were estimated from reference gene primer amplification. The protocol was immunoSEQ multiplex PCR, while the TCRdb copy is restricted to in-frame clones and leaves out a portion. V, J and clone size were drawn from that table, and D and trimming were deduced from the DNA. The profile covers some 160,000 clones, with roughly 74% appearing a single time and more than 11% taken by the ten largest. Sequenced sample: peripheral blood. The TCR originated in an elderly woman with acute or convalescent COVID-19.

CDR3 nucleotide sequence: TGTGCCAGCAGTCTAGGGGGTAGCAATCAGCCCCAGCATTTT. Its protein is CASSLGGSNQPQHF. The chain has TRBV28 and TRBJ1-5, with D perhaps TRBD1 (6 bases). Trimming shortened V by 5 bases and J by 0 bases, and 8 bases separated the two germline ends. The CDR3 consists of 14 residues. Germline lookup yields CDR1 MDHEN and CDR2 SYDVKM.